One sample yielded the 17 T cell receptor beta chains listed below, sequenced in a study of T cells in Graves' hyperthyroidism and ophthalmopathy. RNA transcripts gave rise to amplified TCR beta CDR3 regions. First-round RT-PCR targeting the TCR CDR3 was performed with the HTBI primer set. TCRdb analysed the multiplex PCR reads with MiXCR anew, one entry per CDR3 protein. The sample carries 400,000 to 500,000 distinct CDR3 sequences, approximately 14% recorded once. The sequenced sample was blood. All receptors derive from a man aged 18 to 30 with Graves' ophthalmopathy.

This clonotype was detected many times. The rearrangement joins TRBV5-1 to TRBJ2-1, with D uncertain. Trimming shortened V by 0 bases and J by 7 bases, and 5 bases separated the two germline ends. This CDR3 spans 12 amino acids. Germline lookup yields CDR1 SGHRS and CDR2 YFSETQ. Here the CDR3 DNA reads TGCGCCAGCAGCTTGGGGTGGAATGAGCAGTTCTTC. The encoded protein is CASSLGWNEQFF.

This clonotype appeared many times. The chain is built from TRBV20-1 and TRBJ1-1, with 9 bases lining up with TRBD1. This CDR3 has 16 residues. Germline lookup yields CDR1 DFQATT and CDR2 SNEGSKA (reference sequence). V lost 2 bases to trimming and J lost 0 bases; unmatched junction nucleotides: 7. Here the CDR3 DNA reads TGCAGTGCTAGACCTGGGGACAGGGATGTGAACACTGAAGCTTTCTTT. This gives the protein CSARPGDRDVNTEAFF.

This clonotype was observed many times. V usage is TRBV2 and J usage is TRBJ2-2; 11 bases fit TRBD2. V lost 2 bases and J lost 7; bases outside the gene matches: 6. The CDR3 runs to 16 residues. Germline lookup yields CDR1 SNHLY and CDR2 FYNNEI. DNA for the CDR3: TGTGCCAGCAGTGAACTACCACTAGCGGGGGTCGGGGAGCTGTTTTTT. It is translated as CASSELPLAGVGELFF. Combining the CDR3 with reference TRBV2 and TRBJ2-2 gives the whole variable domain EPEVTQTPSHQVTQMGQEVILRCVPISNHLYFYWYRQILGQKVEFLVSFYNNEISEKSEIFDDQFSVERPDGSNFTLKIRSTKLEDSAMYFCASSELPLAGVGELFFGEGSRLTVL.

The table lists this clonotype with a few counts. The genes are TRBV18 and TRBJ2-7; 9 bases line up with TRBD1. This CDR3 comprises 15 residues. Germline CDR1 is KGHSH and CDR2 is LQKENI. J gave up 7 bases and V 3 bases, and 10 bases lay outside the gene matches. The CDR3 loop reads CASSPGQGTGWEQYF. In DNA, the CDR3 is TGTGCCAGCTCACCGGGGCAGGGGACAGGGTGGGAGCAGTACTTC.

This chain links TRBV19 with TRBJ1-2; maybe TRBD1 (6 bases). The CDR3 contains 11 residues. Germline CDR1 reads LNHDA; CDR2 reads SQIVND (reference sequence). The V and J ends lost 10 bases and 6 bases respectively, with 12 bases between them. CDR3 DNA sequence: TGTGCCATCACCCAGGGGAATGGCTACACCTTC. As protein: CAITQGNGYTF.

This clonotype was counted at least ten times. The CDR3 here is CASSLNANLVPEAFF. CDR3 sequence (DNA): TGTGCCAGCAGCTTAAACGCCAACCTAGTTCCTGAAGCTTTCTTT. The chain links TRBV7-6 to TRBJ1-1; no clear D gene. The germline V gene has CDR1 SGHVS and CDR2 FNYEAQ. The CDR3 contains 15 residues. The germline V and J ends were trimmed by 2 bases and 6 bases, with 16 bases remaining between them. The full variable domain, in which reference TRBV7-6 and TRBJ1-1 provide the parts outside the CDR3, is GAGVSQSPRYKVTKRGQDVALRCDPISGHVSLYWYRQALGQGPEFLTYFNYEAQQDKSGLPNDRFSAERPEGSISTLTIQRTEQRDSAMYRCASSLNANLVPEAFFGQGTRLTVV.

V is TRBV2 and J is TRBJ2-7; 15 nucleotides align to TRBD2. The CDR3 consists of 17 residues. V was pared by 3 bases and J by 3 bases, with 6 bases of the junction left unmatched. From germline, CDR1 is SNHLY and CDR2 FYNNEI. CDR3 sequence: CASSDGTSGRNDYEQYF. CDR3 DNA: TGTGCCAGCAGTGACGGGACTAGCGGGAGGAATGACTACGAGCAGTACTTC.

The CDR3 bases are TGCGCCAGCAGCTTGAGGAGACAAGAGACCCAGTACTTC. Protein sequence: CASSLRRQETQYF. The V call is TRBV5-1, the J call TRBJ2-5; D uncertain. Trimming shortened V by 1 base and J by 2 bases, and 6 bases separated the two germline ends. This CDR3 region has 13 residues. CDR1 and CDR2 from the germline V gene are SGHRS and YFSETQ.

Here the CDR3 DNA reads TGTGCCACTGTTAAAGGGGGAGGGAGCACTGAAGCTTTCTTT. It yields the protein CATVKGGGSTEAFF. The chain joins TRBV24-1 to TRBJ1-1; D possibly corresponds to TRBD1 (6 bases). V lost 10 bases, J lost 4 bases, and 18 bases lay in between. Germline V gene data show CDR1 as KGHDR and CDR2 as SFDVKD. The CDR3 is 14 amino acids.

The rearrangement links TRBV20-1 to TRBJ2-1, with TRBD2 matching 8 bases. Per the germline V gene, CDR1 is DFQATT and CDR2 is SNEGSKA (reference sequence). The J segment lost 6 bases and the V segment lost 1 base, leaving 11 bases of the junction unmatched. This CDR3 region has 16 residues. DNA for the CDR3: TGCAGTGCTAGAGCTGTAGGACTAGCTAGATGCAATGAGCAGTTCTTC. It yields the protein CSARAVGLARCNEQFF.

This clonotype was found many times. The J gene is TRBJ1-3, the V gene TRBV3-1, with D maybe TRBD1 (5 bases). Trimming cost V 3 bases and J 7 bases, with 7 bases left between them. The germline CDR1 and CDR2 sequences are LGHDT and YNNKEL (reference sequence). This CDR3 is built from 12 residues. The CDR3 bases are TGTGCCAGCAGCCACGGGGGGAACACCATATATTTT. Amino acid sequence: CASSHGGNTIYF.

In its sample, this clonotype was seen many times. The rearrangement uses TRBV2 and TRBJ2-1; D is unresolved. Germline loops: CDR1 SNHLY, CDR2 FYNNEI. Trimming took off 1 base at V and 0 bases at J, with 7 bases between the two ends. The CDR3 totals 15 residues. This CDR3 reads CASSEDYHSYNEQFF. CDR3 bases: TGTGCCAGCAGTGAAGACTACCACTCCTACAATGAGCAGTTCTTC.

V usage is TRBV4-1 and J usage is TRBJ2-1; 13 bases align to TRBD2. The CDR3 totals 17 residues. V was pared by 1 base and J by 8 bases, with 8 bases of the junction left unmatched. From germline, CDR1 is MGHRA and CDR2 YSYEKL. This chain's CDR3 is CASSQVLAGGPLDEQFF. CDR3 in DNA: TGCGCCAGCAGCCAAGTACTAGCGGGAGGGCCCCTGGATGAGCAGTTCTTC.

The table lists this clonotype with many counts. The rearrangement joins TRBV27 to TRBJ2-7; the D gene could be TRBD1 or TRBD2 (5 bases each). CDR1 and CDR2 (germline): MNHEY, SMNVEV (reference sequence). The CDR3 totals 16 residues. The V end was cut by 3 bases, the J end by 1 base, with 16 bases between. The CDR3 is CASSFSRGPPSYEQYF. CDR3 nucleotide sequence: TGTGCCAGCAGTTTTAGTCGGGGACCCCCTTCCTACGAGCAGTACTTC.

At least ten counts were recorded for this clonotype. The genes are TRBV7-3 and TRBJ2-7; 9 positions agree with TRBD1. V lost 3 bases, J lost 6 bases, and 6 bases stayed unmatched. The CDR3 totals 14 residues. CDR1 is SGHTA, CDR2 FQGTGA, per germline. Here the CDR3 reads CASSFPGQGSEQYF. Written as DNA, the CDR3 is TGTGCCAGCAGCTTTCCGGGACAGGGAAGCGAGCAGTACTTC.

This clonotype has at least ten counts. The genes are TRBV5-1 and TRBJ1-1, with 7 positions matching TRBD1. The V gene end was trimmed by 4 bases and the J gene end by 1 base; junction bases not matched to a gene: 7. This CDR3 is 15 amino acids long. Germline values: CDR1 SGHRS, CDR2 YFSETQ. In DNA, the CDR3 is TGCGCCAGCAGCCCTCGGGAGGGGGCGAACACTGAAGCTTTCTTT. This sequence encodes CASSPREGANTEAFF.

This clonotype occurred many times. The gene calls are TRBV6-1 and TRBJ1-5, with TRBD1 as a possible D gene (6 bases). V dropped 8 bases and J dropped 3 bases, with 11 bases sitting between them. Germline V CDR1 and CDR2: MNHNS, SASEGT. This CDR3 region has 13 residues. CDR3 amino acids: CASSRQDNQPQHF. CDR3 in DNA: TGTGCCAGCTCGAGACAGGACAATCAGCCCCAGCATTTT.